The present T cell receptor (beta chain) was sequenced within a study of CD8+ T cells in alopecia areata. Across the study: Tofacitinib exposure lasted 6 to 18 months, followed by 6 months off drug.

The CDR3 covers 15 residues. In germline, CDR1 is SNHLY, CDR2 FYNNEI. The V segment lost 1 base and the J segment 8 bases; nucleotides outside the gene matches: 8. Treatment: oral pan-JAK inhibitor, 5-10 mg twice daily. Concerning this clone: Its target is not known.

Study-wide findings and caveats: In scalp and blood, many expanded lesional clones persisted during tofacitinib. Both scalp clonality and the expanded CD8+ clones among the top 100 showed a significant decrease with tofacitinib.

Extraction and reverse transcription of RNA yielded cDNA as the sequencing template. TCRdb's table, derived via immunoSEQ multiplex PCR, lists solely in-frame clones and lacks some. The table lists about 150,000 clones, less than 70% of them singletons. This chain links TRBV2 with TRBJ2-4; 7 bases line up with TRBD1. This sequence was found in a human donor with alopecia areata. This sample comprised CD4+ T cells sorted from blood, obtained at week 4, from a patient treated with tofacitinib. CDR3: CASSEVGGGLDIQYF. The DNA for the CDR3 is TGTGCCAGCAGTGAAGTAGGGGGCGGTTTGGACATTCAGTACTTC.